This paragraph covers one TCR beta chain sequence. This clonotype was counted only a few times. The antigen it recognizes is unknown. One base away there is no much larger clone; base qualities are not given. Taken from cysteine to phenylalanine, the CDR3 has 15 residues. The sequence is cut down to CDR3 DNA, 45 bases in frame from base 1. CDR1 and CDR2, per the germline V gene (reference sequence), are DFQATT and SNEGSKA. Trimming accounts for 6 bases at V and 4 bases at J, while the number of junction bases matched to no gene is 9. The entry originates in a study of CD8 T cells in ankylosing spondylitis (dated 2017 in TCRdb). About the study as a whole: The study set out to find disease-linked TCR variants by profiling T cell receptor beta repertoires in ankylosing spondylitis patients and healthy donors. The full study cohort comprised about 24 ankylosing spondylitis patients and around 100 healthy donors. Peripheral blood was sampled, and synovial fluid was also collected from ankylosing spondylitis patients. The paper as a whole reports these results and caveats: Significant enrichment of the disease-linked clones was reported in matched synovial fluid samples from ankylosing spondylitis patients. Blood from ankylosing spondylitis patients appeared to be characterized by a TCR beta motif composed of about eight highly homologous amino acid variants. In peripheral blood, the disease-linked clones were found at relatively low frequencies and had a CD8+ phenotype. Some TCR beta motif variants had previously been reported in synovial fluid and blood of reactive arthritis patients, which suggested common disease-initiation mechanisms.

For sequencing, an Illumina HiSeq 2500 was employed. Quantitative 5'-RACE with molecular barcodes was used to prepare TCR beta libraries. Processing in the source paper ran as follows. A new computational method, built on a probabilistic model of VDJ rearrangement, was used to identify disease-linked TCR variants. Using fastp trimming at Q25 and MiXCR clonotype assembly, TCRdb reanalyzed the public sequencing data and kept in-frame beta chains. Rows matching on CDR3 protein sequence are summarized as one entry with the most common DNA and genes. The V and J calls reflect TCRdb's pipeline rather than the authors' work. The sample records 200,000 or so distinct CDR3 sequences, approximately 18% of which are singletons. The ten largest account for around 4.5% of the sample.

Sequenced: blood, either unsorted or a sorted T cell fraction (not recorded which). This receptor was taken from a male donor between 10 and 30 years old with ankylosing spondylitis or in good health (not recorded which). Donor details come from another sample of the same person, matched by shared clones. The rearranged segments are TRBV20-1 and TRBJ2-1; 10 bases in the middle match TRBD2. The nucleotides are TGCAGTGCCAACCCGGGACTAGCGACGTACAATGAGCAGTTCTTC. Its protein is CSANPGLATYNEQFF.